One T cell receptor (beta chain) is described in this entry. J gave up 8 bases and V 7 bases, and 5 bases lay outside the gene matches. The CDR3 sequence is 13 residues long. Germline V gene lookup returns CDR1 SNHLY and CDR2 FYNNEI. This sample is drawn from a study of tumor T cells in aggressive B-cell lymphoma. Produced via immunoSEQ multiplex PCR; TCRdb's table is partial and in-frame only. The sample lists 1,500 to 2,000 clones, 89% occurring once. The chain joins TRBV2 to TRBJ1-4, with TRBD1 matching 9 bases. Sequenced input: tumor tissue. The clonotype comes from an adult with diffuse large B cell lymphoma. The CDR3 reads CASNRGHGEKLFF. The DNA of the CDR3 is TGTGCCAGCAACAGGGGGCATGGAGAAAAACTGTTTTTT.